These 18 T cell receptor beta chains originate from one sample sequenced in a study of blood T cell repertoires in COVID-19. Using immunoSEQ multiplex PCR, the repertoire was profiled, and TCRdb retains in-frame clones only, with some absent. The sample carries about 190,000 clones, around nine tenths recorded once. Sequenced sample: peripheral blood. These receptors all come from a woman aged 35 to 49 who had recovered from COVID-19.

This clone has only one observation. The chain has TRBV12-5 and TRBJ2-1; 7 nucleotides match TRBD2. In germline, CDR1 is LGHNT, CDR2 FRNRAP. The CDR3 totals 15 residues. The V gene end was trimmed by 6 bases and the J gene end by 3 bases; junction bases not matched to a gene: 8. Here the CDR3 reads CASGEAGFVYNEQFF. CDR3 bases: TGTGCTAGTGGAGAAGCGGGATTCGTCTACAATGAGCAGTTCTTC.

V gene TRBV7-3 combines with J gene TRBJ1-6, with D possibly TRBD1 on 5 matching bases. The germline V gene has CDR1 SGHTA and CDR2 FQGTGA. The ends were cut back, 6 bases at V and 9 bases at J, with 18 bases in the middle. This CDR3 has 15 residues. The CDR3, as DNA: TGTGCCAGCAGTTCTCAGCAGGGAGGAGGTTCACCCCTCCACTTT. Encoded protein: CASSSQQGGGSPLHF.

V gene TRBV28 combines with J gene TRBJ1-2, with TRBD1 identical over 8 bases. The CDR3 totals 14 residues. V dropped 6 bases and J dropped 4; count of bases not matched to a gene: 7. Germline V gene data show CDR1 as MDHEN and CDR2 as SYDVKM. The DNA for the CDR3 is TGTGCCAGCAGGGCCCACGGGACAGGCTATGGCTACACCTTC. Its protein is CASRAHGTGYGYTF.

This chain connects TRBV7-2 to TRBJ2-5; the D is unclear. Germline lookup yields CDR1 SGHTA and CDR2 FQGNSA. Trimming shortened V by 3 bases and J by 3 bases, and 11 bases separated the two germline ends. This CDR3 contains 14 residues. In DNA form, the CDR3 reads TGTGCCAGCAGCTTTCTAATCTCGGAAGAGACCCAGTACTTC. Translated, it gives CASSFLISEETQYF.

Details on this clone: Other nucleotide sequences in the sample specify the same CDR3. The chain employs TRBV12-3 or TRBV12-4 and TRBJ1-1, with D possibly matching TRBD1 (5 bases). This CDR3 region has 13 residues. The ends were cut back, 0 bases at V and 4 bases at J, with 6 bases in the middle. DNA for the CDR3: TGTGCCAGCAGTTTAGCGGGGGGCACTGAAGCTTTCTTT. Amino acids: CASSLAGGTEAFF.

DNA of the CDR3: TGTGCCAGCAGCCTGCAGGGTCCCCAAGAGACCCAGTACTTC. It specifies CASSLQGPQETQYF. The rearrangement joins TRBV5-5 to TRBJ2-5; possible D gene TRBD1, 5 bases. Trimming cost V 4 bases and J 1 base, with 11 bases left between them. CDR3 length equals 14 residues. Germline V gene lookup returns CDR1 SGHKS and CDR2 YYEKEE (reference sequence).

In this sample, this clone turned up once. This sequence joins TRBV11-3 and TRBJ2-5; no clear D. V was clipped by 3 bases and J by 5 bases, with 10 bases between them. The CDR3 consists of 13 residues. CDR1 is SGHNT and CDR2 is YENEEA in the germline V gene. CDR3 residues: CASSFGVSETQYF. The CDR3 region has the DNA TGTGCCAGCAGCTTCGGAGTGAGTGAGACCCAGTACTTC.

A few counts support this clone. The chain combines TRBV6-5 with TRBJ1-2; possibly TRBD1 for D (5 bases). Germline V CDR1 and CDR2: MNHEY, SVGAGI. Between the trimmed V and J ends, which lost 5 bases and 8 bases, there was a span of 18 bases. The CDR3 has 14 residues. CDR3 loop: CASSHPGSFGGYTF. As DNA, the CDR3 is TGTGCCAGCAGTCACCCAGGGTCCTTCGGGGGCTACACCTTC.

This clone was observed once. The genes are TRBV2 and TRBJ2-6; D ambiguous. V gave up 8 bases and J gave up 0 bases, with 8 bases separating them. This CDR3 comprises 14 residues. Germline V gene sequence: CDR1 SNHLY, CDR2 FYNNEI. CDR3 nucleotides: TGTGCCAGCTTAGTCGACTCTGGGGCCAACGTCCTGACTTTC. As protein: CASLVDSGANVLTF.

This clone is a singleton in its sample. J is TRBJ2-7 and V is TRBV11-2; 12 bases are shared with TRBD2. Germline V gene data show CDR1 as SGHAT and CDR2 as FQNNGV. Trimming removed 1 base from V and 7 bases from J; junction bases left unmatched: 2. The CDR3 covers 14 residues. In DNA form, the CDR3 reads TGTGCCAGCAGCTTAGGACTAGCGGGAGAAGAGCAGTACTTC. This codes for CASSLGLAGEEQYF.

This clone has a handful of counts. The V and J genes are TRBV16 and TRBJ1-5, with TRBD1 as a possible D gene (6 bases). Germline lookup yields CDR1 KGHSY and CDR2 FQNENV. CDR3 size: 15 residues. V gave up 5 bases and J gave up 3 bases, with 14 bases separating them. CDR3 bases: TGTGCCAGCAGCACCCGGGGACAAGACAATCAGCCCCAGCATTTT. Its protein product is CASSTRGQDNQPQHF.

The J gene is TRBJ2-7, the V gene TRBV7-6; 8 positions match TRBD1. CDR1 and CDR2 (germline): SGHVS, FNYEAQ. The CDR3 contains 19 residues. V shed 5 bases and J 3 bases; nucleotides not matched to a gene: 21. This CDR3 is CASSTWTGTDGTSSYEQYF. The DNA of the CDR3 is TGTGCCAGCAGCACCTGGACAGGGACTGATGGGACCTCCAGCTACGAGCAGTACTTC.

Comment on this clone: A read error may account for a junction end that differs from germline. The genes are TRBV7-3 and TRBJ1-2, with TRBD1 as a possible D gene (6 bases). CDR1 and CDR2 (germline): SGHTA, FQGTGA. The CDR3 contains 15 residues. The CDR3 region has the DNA TGTGCCAGCAGCACGAGCCAAGACAGGCATAGTGCTCTCTTCTTC. Protein: CASSTSQDRHSALFF.

V and J are TRBV9 and TRBJ1-1; D gene unclear. V gave up 0 bases and J gave up 6 bases, with 9 bases separating them. This CDR3 is 13 amino acids long. Germline assignment: CDR1 SGDLS and CDR2 YYNGEE. CDR3 sequence (DNA): TGTGCCAGCAGCGTAGCCGGGTTTTCTGAAGCTTTCTTT. The encoded protein is CASSVAGFSEAFF.

The V gene is TRBV7-9, the J gene TRBJ1-3, with a weak D call TRBD1 (5 bases). The V gene's germline CDR1 is SEHNR and CDR2 FQNEAQ (reference sequence). Trimming took 3 bases from V and 3 from J, leaving 9 bases between them. CDR3 length: 14 amino acids. DNA of the CDR3: TGTGCCAGCAGCTTGGGACTTTTTGGAAACACCATATATTTT. It is translated as CASSLGLFGNTIYF.

The J gene is TRBJ2-7, the V gene TRBV18, with 9 bases that match TRBD1. V gave up 3 bases and J gave up 5 bases; unmatched junction bases: 8. The CDR3 runs to 15 residues. Germline V CDR1 and CDR2: KGHSH, LQKENI. The CDR3 protein is CASSPVGTGFHEQYF. CDR3 nucleotide sequence: TGTGCCAGCTCACCCGTGGGGACAGGGTTTCACGAGCAGTACTTC.

This clone was seen a few times. The rearrangement links TRBV28 to TRBJ1-5, with D possibly matching TRBD1 (5 bases). This CDR3 contains 13 residues. V shed 5 bases and J shed 12 bases, with 17 bases lying between them. CDR1 and CDR2 from the germline V gene are MDHEN and SYDVKM. The CDR3 loop is CASSIQQAPFQHF. DNA for the CDR3: TGTGCCAGCAGTATTCAACAGGCCCCTTTCCAGCATTTT.

This chain uses TRBV19 with TRBJ1-1; D is undetermined. Germline CDR1 reads LNHDA; CDR2 reads SQIVND (reference sequence). V lost 1 base and J 0 bases, leaving 9 bases between the germline ends. CDR3 length: 15 residues. In DNA, the CDR3 is TGTGCCAGTAGTATAGGGGCGGGAGTGAACACTGAAGCTTTCTTT. The encoded protein is CASSIGAGVNTEAFF.